This T cell receptor beta chain is from a study of CD8+CD57+ T cells in acquired aplastic anemia. Regarding this clonotype: One junction end does not reproduce the germline sequence, and a read error may be involved.

Genomic DNA, serving as template, underwent TCR beta VDJ and CDR3 profiling. TCRdb re-called the reads through MiXCR, storing one row per CDR3 protein. Of 260,000 or so distinct CDR3 sequences in the sample, 70% to 85% are singletons; the top ten hold 42%. Germline loops: CDR1 MGHDK, CDR2 SYGVNS. This CDR3 is built from 16 residues. Patients sequenced had flow cytometry evidence of CD8+CD57+ cell expansion. The source material was sorted CD4+, CD8+, or CD8+CD57+ T cells (not recorded which) from PBMCs. The gene calls are TRBV25-1 and TRBJ1-1, with 7 bases aligning to TRBD1. The TCR originated in a human donor with aplastic anemia. The CDR3 loop is CASSGGGRGVKNEAFF. The CDR3 DNA sequence: TGTGCCAGCAGTGGTGGGGGCAGGGGGGTCAAAAATGAAGCGTTCTTT.